Sequencing of this T cell receptor (beta chain) was carried out in a study of neurological immune-mediated disorders. CDR3 length: 17 amino acids. V shed 0 bases, J shed 4 bases, and the junction held 6 bases outside the gene matches. Germline loops: CDR1 SGHTA, CDR2 FQGNSA. In each sequencing run, over 170 million TCR-beta sequences were generated from 15-18 subjects. TCRdb used MiXCR to reprocess the 5' RACE reads, holding one entry per CDR3 protein. The table lists roughly 89,000 distinct CDR3 sequences, approximately 2.4% of them singletons. There are many counts of this clonotype. This sequence joins TRBV7-2 and TRBJ2-2; TRBD1 aligns across 9 bases. Sample: PBMCs. The sequence was collected from a woman aged 25-40 years with multiple sclerosis. The CDR3 loop is CASSLARDRVPTGELFF. CDR3 DNA sequence: TGTGCCAGCAGCTTAGCTCGGGACAGGGTCCCCACCGGGGAGCTGTTTTTT. The full variable domain, completed using reference TRBV7-2 and TRBJ2-2, is GAGVSQSPSNKVTEKGKDVELRCDPISGHTALYWYRQSLGQGLEFLIYFQGNSAPDKSGLPSDRFSAERTGGSVSTLTIQRTQQEDSAVYLCASSLARDRVPTGELFFGEGSRLTVL.